The subject of this entry is one T cell receptor beta chain. Its antigen is not known. This sample was included in a study of cytomegalovirus exposure and HLA in healthy donors. General study results and limits: Being productive about 90% or about 30% of the time was typical of most TCR beta V segments in an earlier analysis.

PCR primers comprised 60 Vbeta and 13 Jbeta primers. TCRdb's copy holds only in-frame clones and misses some; the assay was immunoSEQ multiplex PCR. The sample has under 200,000 clones, 80% seen once. J was trimmed by 4 bases and V by 3 bases; bases with no gene match: 11. CDR3 length: 16 amino acids. CDR1 is ENHRY and CDR2 is SYGVKD in the germline V gene. V usage is TRBV10-3 and J usage is TRBJ2-5; 7 bases map to TRBD1. This TCR was recovered from a man aged 25 to 45 in good health and CMV-seronegative. The sequenced material came from PBMCs. CDR3 sequence reads: CAISEYDRAGGETQYF. In DNA form, the CDR3 reads TGTGCCATCAGTGAATACGACAGGGCTGGGGGAGAGACCCAGTACTTC.